These 8 T cell receptor beta chains originate from one sample sequenced in a study of metastatic and nonmetastatic thyroid tumors. Nobody among the patients had been given any treatment before thyroid surgery. TCRdb re-analyzed the PCR reads through MiXCR. The data contain tens of thousands of clones, approximately 19% of them singletons. Sequencing used blood. These TCRs come from a female donor with papillary thyroid cancer or a benign thyroid nodule (not recorded which). Some clones in this sample may be carry-over from other donors' samples.

The CDR3 nucleotides read TGTGCCAGCGCTTTTGGGCGGGCCCATTCATGGCCCCAGCATTTT. This codes for CASAFGRAHSWPQHF. V gene TRBV28 combines with J gene TRBJ1-5; D gene ambiguous. Trimming left V 8 bases short and J 9 bases short, with 23 bases between. In germline, CDR1 is MDHEN, CDR2 SYDVKM. The CDR3 runs 15 residues.

In regard to this clone: This specimen includes other DNA sequences encoding the same CDR3. V is TRBV24-1 and J is TRBJ2-7; 7 positions agree with TRBD2. The trim removed 6 bases at V and 3 bases at J, leaving 10 bases unmatched. There are 15 residues in the CDR3. Germline assignment: CDR1 KGHDR and CDR2 SFDVKD. CDR3 sequence (DNA): TGTGCCACCAGTCCGTCAGGCGGGAGTGGCTACGAGCAGTACTTC. This encodes CATSPSGGSGYEQYF.

This clone has ten or more counts. The V gene is TRBV5-1, the J gene TRBJ2-5; 11 positions match TRBD2. Germline CDR1 is SGHRS and CDR2 is YFSETQ. The CDR3 runs to 17 residues. V was pared by 4 bases and J by 4 bases, with 12 bases of the junction left unmatched. CDR3 sequence: CASSPTHSGRALETQYF. The DNA for the CDR3 is TGCGCCAGCAGCCCTACCCATAGCGGGAGGGCCCTAGAGACCCAGTACTTC.

This clone was observed a handful of times. This chain connects TRBV6-2 or TRBV6-3 to TRBJ2-7; D is unresolved. The CDR3 covers 13 residues. V shed 2 bases and J shed 7 bases, with 12 bases lying between them. CDR1 and CDR2 from the germline V gene are MNHEY and SVGEGT. Here the CDR3 DNA reads TGTGCCAGCAGTTACGATGGCAGAAGGGAGCAGTACTTC. Amino acid sequence: CASSYDGRREQYF.

The chain joins TRBV6-1 to TRBJ2-2; D gene uncertain. CDR3 length: 13 amino acids. CDR1 is MNHNS, CDR2 SASEGT, per germline. Trimming took off 6 bases at V and 7 bases at J, with 12 bases between the two ends. CDR3 DNA sequence: TGTGCCAGCAGGCTCCTAACGAGCGGGGAGCTGTTTTTT. It specifies CASRLLTSGELFF.

Comment on this clone: One end of the junction is discordant with germline, which a read error may explain. The gene calls are TRBV4-1 and TRBJ1-2; D ambiguous. This CDR3 contains 14 residues. Germline V gene data show CDR1 as MGHRA and CDR2 as YSYEKL. The CDR3 reads CASSQAGSGRPQSF. CDR3 DNA sequence: TGCGCCAGCAGCCAAGCGGGGAGCGGCAGGCCGCAGAGCTTC.

This clone was seen more than once but under ten times. The CDR3 DNA is TGTGCCAGTACTGATAATTCACCCCTCCACTTT. Its protein product is CASTDNSPLHF. The V and J genes are TRBV28 and TRBJ1-6; D gene uncertain. CDR3 length: 11 amino acids. Germline V CDR1 and CDR2: MDHEN, SYDVKM. Between the trimmed V and J ends, which lost 9 bases and 5 bases, there was a span of 5 bases.

This clone was seen many times. The chain has TRBV19 and TRBJ2-2; TRBD2 agrees at 14 bases. Looked up from germline, CDR1 is LNHDA and CDR2 is SQIVND (reference sequence). With 4 bases clipped from V and 6 bases from J, the junction kept 7 bases outside the gene matches. CDR3 size: 17 residues. The CDR3 coding sequence is TGTGCCAGTAGTAGGGGACTAGCGGGAGAGATACCCGGGGAGCTGTTTTTT. Translation: CASSRGLAGEIPGELFF.